The 13 T cell receptor beta chains reported below all come from one sample, sequenced in a study of cytomegalovirus exposure and HLA in healthy donors. Both 60 Vbeta primers and 13 Jbeta primers went into the PCR. Some clones are missing from TCRdb's copy, which holds only in-frame ones; the method was immunoSEQ multiplex PCR. The data show hundreds of thousands of clones, around 79% seen once. Sequencing used PBMCs. Receptor source: a male donor in good health and CMV-seronegative.

The chain uses TRBV5-1 and TRBJ2-7, with D maybe TRBD1 (6 bases). CDR1 SGHRS and CDR2 YFSETQ come from the germline V gene. The V end was cut by 3 bases, the J end by 4 bases, with 14 bases between. CDR3 length: 14 amino acids. The CDR3 is CASSWDTPGYEQYF. The CDR3 nucleotides read TGCGCCAGCAGCTGGGACACCCCAGGGTACGAGCAGTACTTC.

This clone was observed a single time. The CDR3 DNA follows: TGTGCCAGCAGCTTGATGACAGGGGGCGTTGAGCAGTTCTTC. Translation: CASSLMTGGVEQFF. The chain is built from TRBV7-9 and TRBJ2-1; 10 nucleotides line up with TRBD1. This CDR3 has 14 residues. The V gene's germline CDR1 is SEHNR and CDR2 FQNEAQ (reference sequence). V lost 3 bases to trimming and J lost 9 bases; unmatched junction nucleotides: 5.

The V call is TRBV2, the J call TRBJ2-7, with a weak D call TRBD2 (6 bases). Deletions cut 7 bases from V and 6 bases from J, with 25 bases between. This CDR3 comprises 16 residues. Germline-derived CDR1 and CDR2 are SNHLY and FYNNEI. CDR3 nucleotide sequence: TGTGCCAGCACCACATACGGGGAGGTAAGCTTTGGCGAGCAGTACTTC. Amino acids: CASTTYGEVSFGEQYF.

This sequence joins TRBV28 and TRBJ2-3, with TRBD2 matching 10 bases. The CDR3 loop spans 15 amino acids. The germline CDR1 and CDR2 sequences are MDHEN and SYDVKM. Trimming cost V 3 bases and J 3 bases; bases outside gene matches: 3. The CDR3 nucleotides read TGTGCCAGCAGTTTCCCTAGCGGGAGAACAGATACGCAGTATTTT. It yields the protein CASSFPSGRTDTQYF.

This chain links TRBV18 with TRBJ2-3, with 10 bases lining up with TRBD1. The germline V gene encodes CDR1 KGHSH and CDR2 LQKENI. CDR3 length equals 17 residues. V trimming: 0 bases; J trimming: 5 bases; junction bases outside the gene matches: 8. The CDR3 is CASSPPYGTGAIDTQYF. The CDR3 region has the DNA TGTGCCAGCTCACCACCTTATGGGACAGGGGCCATAGATACGCAGTATTTT. Drawing the rest from reference TRBV18 and TRBJ2-3, the complete variable domain is NAGVMQNPRHLVRRRGQEARLRCSPMKGHSHVYWYRQLPEEGLKFMVYLQKENIIDESGMPKERFSAEFPKEGPSILRIQQVVRGDSAAYFCASSPPYGTGAIDTQYFGPGTRLTVL.

This clone was detected once. CDR3 in DNA: TGTGCCAGCAGCGTAGTCGGAGATAATGAAAAACTGTTTTTT. Amino acid sequence: CASSVVGDNEKLFF. The rearrangement links TRBV9 to TRBJ1-4; D unclear. The CDR3 contains 14 residues. Germline V gives CDR1 SGDLS, CDR2 YYNGEE. V was clipped by 0 bases and J by 4 bases, with 7 bases between them.

The J gene is TRBJ1-1, the V gene TRBV7-2, with D unclear. CDR1 is SGHTA, CDR2 FQGNSA, per germline. The V end was cut by 5 bases, the J end by 8 bases, with 12 bases between. This CDR3 is 12 amino acids long. The CDR3 DNA follows: TGTGCCAGCAGCCGGGTTCCGGAGGAAGCTTTCTTT. Encoded protein: CASSRVPEEAFF.

This clone has more than one count but fewer than ten. The V and J genes are TRBV6-4 and TRBJ2-3, with 7 nucleotides matching TRBD1. Germline-derived CDR1 and CDR2 are MRHNA and SNTAGT. This CDR3 comprises 14 residues. Germline trimming cut 7 bases from V and 6 bases from J; bases unmatched to any gene: 10. CDR3 region: CASKMDRQGDTQYF. For the CDR3, the DNA is TGTGCCAGCAAGATGGACAGGCAAGGGGATACGCAGTATTTT.

The chain couples TRBV11-2 to TRBJ2-7; possibly TRBD1 for D (6 bases). This CDR3 region has 15 residues. CDR1 is SGHAT, CDR2 FQNNGV, per germline. The V gene lost 0 bases and the J gene lost 5 bases, with 14 bases spanning the gap. This CDR3 is CASSLEQGPLNEQYF. In nucleotides, the CDR3 is TGTGCCAGCAGCTTAGAACAGGGACCTTTGAACGAGCAGTACTTC. The full variable domain, completed using reference TRBV11-2 and TRBJ2-7, is EAGVAQSPRYKIIEKRQSVAFWCNPISGHATLYWYQQILGQGPKLLIQFQNNGVVDDSQLPKDRFSAERLKGVDSTLKIQPAKLEDSAVYLCASSLEQGPLNEQYFGPGTRLTVT.

The CDR3 DNA reads as TGTGCCAGCAATCAGGGGGCTGGAAACACCATATATTTT. It is translated as CASNQGAGNTIYF. The rearrangement links TRBV7-2 to TRBJ1-3; TRBD1 matches 7 bases. V lost 7 bases, J lost 2 bases, and 2 bases stayed unmatched. The CDR3 extends over 13 amino acids. Per germline, CDR1 SGHTA and CDR2 FQGNSA.

The J gene is TRBJ2-7, the V gene TRBV19, with D unclear. Germline V gene sequence: CDR1 LNHDA, CDR2 SQIVND (reference sequence). CDR3 length: 16 residues. V was pared by 3 bases and J by 3 bases, with 18 bases between. The CDR3, as DNA: TGTGCCAGTAGTATTGGTCTGGGCCGCCTCCTCTACGAGCAGTACTTC. Translated: CASSIGLGRLLYEQYF.

V usage is TRBV9 and J usage is TRBJ2-6; D remains unclear. The CDR3 totals 13 residues. Germline V CDR1 and CDR2: SGDLS, YYNGEE. V lost 0 bases to trimming and J lost 4 bases, with 2 bases between them. CDR3 amino acids: CASSVAGANVLTF. CDR3 DNA sequence: TGTGCCAGCAGCGTAGCAGGGGCCAACGTCCTGACTTTC.

The chain carries TRBV4-3 and TRBJ1-2; 7 nucleotides align to TRBD1. The germline CDR1 and CDR2 sequences are LGHNA and YSLEER. The CDR3 spans 18 residues. J was trimmed by 4 bases and V by 0 bases; bases with no gene match: 14. CDR3 coding DNA: TGCGCCAGCAGCCAAGATTTCCAGGGGGACCTAACCCTCTATGGCTACACCTTC. Translation gives CASSQDFQGDLTLYGYTF.